Following are 8 T cell receptor beta chains from one sample sequenced in a study of CD8+CD57+ T cells in acquired aplastic anemia. Genomic DNA, the template, was used for profiling of the TCR beta VDJ and CDR3. TCRdb fed the reads into MiXCR, producing one record per CDR3 protein. The table lists 180,000 or so distinct CDR3 sequences, approximately 46% of them singletons, with about 2.9% in the top ten. Source material: sorted CD4+, CD8+, or CD8+CD57+ T cells (not recorded which) from PBMCs. The receptors stem from a human donor in good health.

This clonotype was recorded a few times. Germline is not matched at one junction end, which may reflect a read error. The chain combines TRBV5-1 with TRBJ1-1; 8 nucleotides match TRBD1. This CDR3 has 13 residues. Germline lookup yields CDR1 SGHRS and CDR2 YFSETQ. CDR3 sequence (DNA): TGCACCAGCAGCTTGGCCGGCAGGGGGCAAGCTTTCTTT. Amino acids: CTSSLAGRGQAFF.

There are many counts of this clonotype. The chain uses TRBV10-3 and TRBJ1-2; D unresolved. The CDR3 contains 15 residues. CDR1 ENHRY and CDR2 SYGVKD come from the germline V gene. The V and J ends lost 6 bases and 3 bases respectively, with 17 bases between them. Written as DNA, the CDR3 is TGTGCCATCAGCGAGGGCCCGGTAGAAGACTATGGCTACACCTTC. It is translated as CAISEGPVEDYGYTF.

This chain links TRBV10-3 with TRBJ1-1; D gene ambiguous. Germline CDR1 and CDR2: ENHRY and SYGVKD. This CDR3 comprises 14 residues. The ends were cut back, 0 bases at V and 1 base at J, with 6 bases in the middle. The CDR3 protein is CAISESFGNTEAFF. CDR3 nucleotide sequence: TGTGCCATCAGTGAGTCATTCGGGAACACTGAAGCTTTCTTT.

A few counts support this clonotype. CDR3 protein: CASSRGTNYEQYF. The CDR3 nucleotides are TGTGCCAGCTCAAGGGGCACTAACTACGAGCAGTACTTC. The chain combines TRBV18 with TRBJ2-7; D might be TRBD1 (5 bases). The V gene lost 5 bases and the J gene lost 3 bases, with 11 bases spanning the gap. CDR1 and CDR2 from the germline V gene are KGHSH and LQKENI. CDR3 length: 13 residues.

The V call is TRBV7-9, the J call TRBJ1-1, with D hard to call. Germline V gene sequence: CDR1 SEHNR, CDR2 FQNEAQ (reference sequence). This CDR3 is built from 13 residues. V dropped 5 bases and J dropped 0 bases, with 7 bases sitting between them. CDR3 bases: TGTGCCAGCAGCCAAGACCTGAACACTGAAGCTTTCTTT. This codes for CASSQDLNTEAFF.

This clonotype showed up just a few times. The chain uses TRBV24-1 and TRBJ2-5, with D possibly being TRBD1 (5 bases). Germline lookup yields CDR1 KGHDR and CDR2 SFDVKD. Deletions cut 7 bases from V and 1 base from J, with 12 bases between. This CDR3 has 14 amino acids. The CDR3 DNA follows: TGTGCCACCAGCATGCCAGGGTTCCAAGAGACCCAGTACTTC. Its protein is CATSMPGFQETQYF.

In this sample, this clonotype turned up once. The chain couples TRBV15 to TRBJ1-2; D gene ambiguous. CDR3 size: 15 residues. Trimming removed 0 bases from V and 1 base from J, with 9 bases in between. CDR1 is LNHNV, CDR2 YYDKDF, per germline (reference sequence). CDR3 amino acids: CATSREVGLNYGYTF. CDR3 DNA sequence: TGTGCCACCAGCAGAGAGGTCGGACTTAACTATGGCTACACCTTC. Based on the CDR3 plus reference TRBV15 and TRBJ1-2, the full variable domain is DAMVIQNPRYQVTQFGKPVTLSCSQTLNHNVMYWYQQKSSQAPKLLFHYYDKDFNNEADTPDNFQSRRPNTSFCFLDIRSPGLGDTAMYLCATSREVGLNYGYTFGSGTRLTVV.

This chain uses TRBV19 with TRBJ1-6; 9 nucleotides match TRBD1. The CDR3 runs to 13 residues. Germline V CDR1 and CDR2: LNHDA, SQIVND (reference sequence). Trimming removed 6 bases from V and 7 bases from J; junction bases left unmatched: 1. The CDR3 sequence is CASSDRGNSPLHF. DNA for the CDR3: TGTGCCAGTAGCGACAGGGGGAATTCACCCCTCCACTTT. Complete variable domain (other parts from reference TRBV19 and TRBJ1-6): DGGITQSPKYLFRKEGQNVTLSCEQNLNHDAMYWYRQDPGQGLRLIYYSQIVNDFQKGDIAEGYSVSREKKESFPLTVTSAQKNPTAFYLCASSDRGNSPLHFGNGTRLTVT.